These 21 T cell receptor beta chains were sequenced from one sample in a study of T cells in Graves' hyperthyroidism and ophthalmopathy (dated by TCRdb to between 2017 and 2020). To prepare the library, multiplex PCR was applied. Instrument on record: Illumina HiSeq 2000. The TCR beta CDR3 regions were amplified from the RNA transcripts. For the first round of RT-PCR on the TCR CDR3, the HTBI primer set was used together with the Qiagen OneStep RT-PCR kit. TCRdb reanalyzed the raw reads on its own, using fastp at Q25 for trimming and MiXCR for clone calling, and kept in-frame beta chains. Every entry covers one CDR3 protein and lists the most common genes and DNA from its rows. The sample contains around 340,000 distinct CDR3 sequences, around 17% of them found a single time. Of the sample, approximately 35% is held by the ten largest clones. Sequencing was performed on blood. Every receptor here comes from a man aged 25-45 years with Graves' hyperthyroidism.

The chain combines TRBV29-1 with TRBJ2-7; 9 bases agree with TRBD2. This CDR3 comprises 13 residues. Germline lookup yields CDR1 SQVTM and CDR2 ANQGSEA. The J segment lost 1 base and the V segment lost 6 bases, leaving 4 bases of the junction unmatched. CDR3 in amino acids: CSVRLAGSYEQYF. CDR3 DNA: TGCAGCGTAAGGCTAGCGGGGTCCTACGAGCAGTACTTC.

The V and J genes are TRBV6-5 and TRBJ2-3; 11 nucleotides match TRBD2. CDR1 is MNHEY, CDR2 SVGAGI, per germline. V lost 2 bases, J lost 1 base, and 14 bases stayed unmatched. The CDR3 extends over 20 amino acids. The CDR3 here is CASSYALTSGTPYGTDTQYF. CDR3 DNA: TGTGCCAGCAGTTACGCCTTGACTAGCGGGACACCCTATGGCACAGATACGCAGTATTTT.

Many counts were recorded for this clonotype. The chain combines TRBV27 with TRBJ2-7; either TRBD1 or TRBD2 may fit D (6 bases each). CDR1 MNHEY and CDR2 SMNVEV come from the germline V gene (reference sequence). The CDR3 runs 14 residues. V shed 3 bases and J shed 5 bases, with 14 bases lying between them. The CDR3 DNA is TGTGCCAGCAGTTTGTCGGGGGCGCATCACGAGCAGTACTTC. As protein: CASSLSGAHHEQYF.

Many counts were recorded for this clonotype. CDR3 sequence (DNA): TGTGCCAGCAGTCCGAAAACCGGGCGAAATTCACCCCTCCACTTT. Protein: CASSPKTGRNSPLHF. V is TRBV6-1 and J is TRBJ1-6, with unresolved D. The CDR3 length is 15 residues. Trimming took 5 bases from V and 7 from J, leaving 15 bases between them. Germline-derived CDR1 and CDR2 are MNHNS and SASEGT.

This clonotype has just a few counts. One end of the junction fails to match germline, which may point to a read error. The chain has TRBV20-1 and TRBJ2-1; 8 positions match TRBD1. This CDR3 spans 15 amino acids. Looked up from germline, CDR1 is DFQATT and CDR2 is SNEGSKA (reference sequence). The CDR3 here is CSATPRGQASNEQLF. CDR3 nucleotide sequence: TGCAGTGCCACCCCTAGGGGACAGGCTAGCAATGAGCAGCTCTTC.

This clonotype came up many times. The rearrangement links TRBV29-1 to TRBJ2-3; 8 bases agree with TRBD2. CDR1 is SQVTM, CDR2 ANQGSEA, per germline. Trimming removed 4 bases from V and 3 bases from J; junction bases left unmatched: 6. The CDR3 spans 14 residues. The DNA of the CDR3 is TGCAGCGTTGCCGGGCTAGCGGGTACAGATACGCAGTATTTT. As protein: CSVAGLAGTDTQYF.

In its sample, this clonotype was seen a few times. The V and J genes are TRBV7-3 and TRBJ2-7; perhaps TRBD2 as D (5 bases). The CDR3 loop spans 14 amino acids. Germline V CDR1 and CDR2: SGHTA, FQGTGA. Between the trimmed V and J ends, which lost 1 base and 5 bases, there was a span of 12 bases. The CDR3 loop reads CASSLSGSGDEQYF. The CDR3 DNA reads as TGTGCCAGCAGCTTAAGCGGCAGCGGCGACGAGCAGTACTTC.

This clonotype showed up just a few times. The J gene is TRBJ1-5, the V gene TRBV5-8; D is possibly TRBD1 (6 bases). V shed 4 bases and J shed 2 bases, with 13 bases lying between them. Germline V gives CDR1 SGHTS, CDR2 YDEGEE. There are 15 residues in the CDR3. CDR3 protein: CASSRGGARNQPQHF. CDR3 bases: TGTGCCAGCAGCAGGGGGGGCGCGCGCAATCAGCCCCAGCATTTT.

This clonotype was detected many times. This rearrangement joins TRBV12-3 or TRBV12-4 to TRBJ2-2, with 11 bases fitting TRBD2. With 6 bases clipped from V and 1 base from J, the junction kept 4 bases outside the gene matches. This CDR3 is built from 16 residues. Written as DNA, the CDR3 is TGTGCCAGCAGCCTCACTAGCGGGAGGAACACCGGGGAGCTGTTTTTT. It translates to CASSLTSGRNTGELFF.

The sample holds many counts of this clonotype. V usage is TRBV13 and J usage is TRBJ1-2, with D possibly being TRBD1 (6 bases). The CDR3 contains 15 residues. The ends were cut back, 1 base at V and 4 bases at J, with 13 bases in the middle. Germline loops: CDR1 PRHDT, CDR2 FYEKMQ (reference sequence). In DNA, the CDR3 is TGTGCCAGCAGCTTAGACAGGGCCCGCGGCTATGGCTACACCTTC. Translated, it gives CASSLDRARGYGYTF.

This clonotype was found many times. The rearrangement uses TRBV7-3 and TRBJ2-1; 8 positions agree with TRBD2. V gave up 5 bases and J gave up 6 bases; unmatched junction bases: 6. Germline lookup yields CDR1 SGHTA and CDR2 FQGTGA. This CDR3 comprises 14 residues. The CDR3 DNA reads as TGTGCCAGCAGCACCGGGACTAGTAGCAATGAGCAGTTCTTC. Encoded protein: CASSTGTSSNEQFF. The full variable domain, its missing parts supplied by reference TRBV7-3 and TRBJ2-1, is GAGVSQTPSNKVTEKGKYVELRCDPISGHTALYWYRQSLGQGPEFLIYFQGTGAADDSGLPNDRFFAVRPEGSVSTLKIQRTERGDSAVYLCASSTGTSSNEQFFGPGTRLTVL.

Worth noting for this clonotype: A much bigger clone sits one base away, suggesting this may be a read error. CDR3 sequence (DNA): TGTGCCAGCAGCAGGTCGGGTGGGAAACTGTTTTTT. Its protein is CASSRSGGKLFF. The chain employs TRBV2 and TRBJ1-4; D is undetermined. Trimming shortened V by 6 bases and J by 11 bases, and 13 bases separated the two germline ends. The CDR3 is 12 residues long. Per the germline V gene, CDR1 is SNHLY and CDR2 is FYNNEI. Full variable domain (remainder filled in from reference TRBV2 and TRBJ1-4): EPEVTQTPSHQVTQMGQEVILRCVPISNHLYFYWYRQILGQKVEFLVSFYNNEISEKSEIFDDQFSVERPDGSNFTLKIRSTKLEDSAMYFCASSRSGGKLFFGSGTQLSVL.

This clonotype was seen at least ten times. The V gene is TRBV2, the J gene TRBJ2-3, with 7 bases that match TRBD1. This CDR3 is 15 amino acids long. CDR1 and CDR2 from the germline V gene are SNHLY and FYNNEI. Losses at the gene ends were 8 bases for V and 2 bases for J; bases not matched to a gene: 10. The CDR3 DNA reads TGTGCCAGCCGTCGGGACAGAGCTTCCACAGATACGCAGTATTTT. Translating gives CASRRDRASTDTQYF.

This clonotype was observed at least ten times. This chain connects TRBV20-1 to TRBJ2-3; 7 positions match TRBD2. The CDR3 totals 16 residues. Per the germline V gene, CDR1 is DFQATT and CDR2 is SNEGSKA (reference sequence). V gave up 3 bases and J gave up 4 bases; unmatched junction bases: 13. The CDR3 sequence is CSARLPGGRESDTQYF. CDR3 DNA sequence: TGCAGTGCTAGGTTGCCTGGCGGGAGAGAGTCAGATACGCAGTATTTT.

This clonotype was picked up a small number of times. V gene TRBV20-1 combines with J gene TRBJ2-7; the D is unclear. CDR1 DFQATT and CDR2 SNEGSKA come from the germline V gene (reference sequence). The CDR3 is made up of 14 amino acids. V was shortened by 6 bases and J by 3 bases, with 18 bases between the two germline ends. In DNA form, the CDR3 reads TGCAGTGCCACTCATAGCTGGCCCGACTACGAGCAGTACTTC. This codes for CSATHSWPDYEQYF.

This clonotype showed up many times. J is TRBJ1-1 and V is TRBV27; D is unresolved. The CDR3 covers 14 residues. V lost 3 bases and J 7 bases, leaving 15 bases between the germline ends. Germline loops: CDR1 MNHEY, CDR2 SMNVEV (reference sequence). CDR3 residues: CASSFIAGTGEAFF. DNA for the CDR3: TGTGCCAGCAGTTTTATAGCGGGTACGGGTGAAGCTTTCTTT.

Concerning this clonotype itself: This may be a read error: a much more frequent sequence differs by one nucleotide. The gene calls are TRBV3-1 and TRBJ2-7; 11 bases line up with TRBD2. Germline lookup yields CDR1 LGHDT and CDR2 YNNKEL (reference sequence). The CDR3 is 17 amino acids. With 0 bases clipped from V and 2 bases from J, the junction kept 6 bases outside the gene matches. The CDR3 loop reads CASSQDLSGRGAYEQYF. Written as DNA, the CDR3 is TGTGCCAGCAGCCAAGATCTTAGCGGGAGGGGAGCCTACGAGCAGTACTTC.

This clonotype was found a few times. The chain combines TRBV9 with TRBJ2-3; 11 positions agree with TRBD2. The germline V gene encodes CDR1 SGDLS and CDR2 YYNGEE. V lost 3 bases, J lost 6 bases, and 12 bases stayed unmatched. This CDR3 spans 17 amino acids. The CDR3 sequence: CASSGRTSSGRSDTQYF. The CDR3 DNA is TGTGCCAGCAGCGGTAGAACCTCTAGCGGGAGGAGTGATACGCAGTATTTT.

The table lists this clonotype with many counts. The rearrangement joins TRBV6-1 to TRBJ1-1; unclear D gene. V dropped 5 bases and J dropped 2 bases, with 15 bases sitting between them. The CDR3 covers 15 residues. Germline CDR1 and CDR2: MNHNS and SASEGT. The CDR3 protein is CASSQSRNTNTEAFF. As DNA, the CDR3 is TGTGCCAGCAGTCAATCACGTAATACAAACACTGAAGCTTTCTTT.

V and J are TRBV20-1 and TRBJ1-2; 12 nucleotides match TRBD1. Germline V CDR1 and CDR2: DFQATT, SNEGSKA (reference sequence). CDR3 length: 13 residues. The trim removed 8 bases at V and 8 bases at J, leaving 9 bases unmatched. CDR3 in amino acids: CSTEGQGARGYTF. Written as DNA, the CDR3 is TGCAGTACCGAGGGACAGGGGGCTCGCGGCTACACCTTC.

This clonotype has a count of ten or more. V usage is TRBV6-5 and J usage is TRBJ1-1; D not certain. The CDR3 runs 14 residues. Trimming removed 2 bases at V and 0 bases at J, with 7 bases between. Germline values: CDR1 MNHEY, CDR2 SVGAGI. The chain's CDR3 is CASSYDYMNTEAFF. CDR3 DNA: TGTGCCAGCAGTTACGACTACATGAACACTGAAGCTTTCTTT.